The 28 T cell receptor beta chains below were found in one sample sequenced in a study of blood T cell repertoires in COVID-19. Repertoires were generated with immunoSEQ multiplex PCR, while TCRdb's copy carries only in-frame clones and drops some. Among some 120,000 clones, over 75% were seen once, and the ten largest hold 7.5% to 8%. The specimen sequenced was peripheral blood. These receptor sequences come from a man in his forties or fifties with acute or convalescent COVID-19.

This sequence joins TRBV29-1 and TRBJ2-7, with TRBD2 identical over 11 bases. V was pared by 6 bases and J by 4 bases, with 8 bases of the junction left unmatched. This CDR3 comprises 14 residues. In germline, CDR1 is SQVTM, CDR2 ANQGSEA. The CDR3: CSVLWTSGLYEQYF. Here the CDR3 DNA reads TGCAGCGTCCTATGGACTAGCGGGTTGTACGAGCAGTACTTC.

The gene calls are TRBV7-2 and TRBJ2-1, with 8 bases lining up with TRBD2. From germline, CDR1 is SGHTA and CDR2 FQGNSA. Unmatched junction bases numbered 14, after V lost 5 bases and J lost 8 bases. CDR3 length: 16 residues. CDR3 nucleotides: TGTGCCAGCAGCGTCAATAGCGGGAACCTCTGGGATGAGCAGTTCTTC. Protein sequence: CASSVNSGNLWDEQFF.

J is TRBJ2-2 and V is TRBV19; D is unclear. Trimming took off 5 bases at V and 5 bases at J, with 15 bases between the two ends. There are 15 residues in the CDR3. CDR1 LNHDA and CDR2 SQIVND come from the germline V gene (reference sequence). The CDR3 protein is CASSSVAYSTGELFF. For the CDR3, the DNA is TGTGCCAGTAGTTCCGTCGCCTATTCTACCGGGGAGCTGTTTTTT.

The V and J genes are TRBV6-5 and TRBJ2-1; tentatively, D is TRBD1 (6 bases). V was shortened by 4 bases and J by 9 bases, with 13 bases between the two germline ends. The CDR3 loop spans 13 amino acids. CDR1 is MNHEY, CDR2 SVGAGI, per germline. The CDR3 sequence: CASSSVRGGEQFF. CDR3 coding DNA: TGTGCCAGCAGTTCGGTCAGGGGCGGTGAGCAGTTCTTC.

This clone was found once. The chain is built from TRBV19 and TRBJ1-2; D is possibly TRBD1 (6 bases). The V gene's germline CDR1 is LNHDA and CDR2 SQIVND (reference sequence). V gave up 8 bases and J gave up 5 bases, with 18 bases separating them. CDR3 length: 14 residues. The CDR3 DNA reads TGTGCCAGTGGTGCATGGGACATGGTTTATGGCTACACCTTC. Translation: CASGAWDMVYGYTF.

The V gene is TRBV5-4, the J gene TRBJ2-1; 10 bases fit TRBD2. Germline trimming cut 0 bases from V and 5 bases from J; bases unmatched to any gene: 5. The germline CDR1 and CDR2 sequences are SGHNT and YYREEE (reference sequence). The CDR3 is made up of 16 amino acids. The CDR3 spells CASSLAGLAGDNEQFF. CDR3 nucleotide sequence: TGTGCCAGCAGCTTGGCGGGGCTAGCGGGGGACAATGAGCAGTTCTTC.

This rearrangement joins TRBV10-3 to TRBJ1-5; D is unclear. V lost 0 bases to trimming and J lost 2 bases, with 8 bases between them. The CDR3 is 15 residues long. In germline, CDR1 is ENHRY, CDR2 SYGVKD. The CDR3 bases are TGTGCCATCAGTGAGTCGACGGCGGGCAATCAGCCCCAGCATTTT. Translating it yields CAISESTAGNQPQHF.

CDR3 DNA sequence: TGTGCCAGCAGCCAGCGGGGGTACACCGGGGAGCTGTTTTTT. Translating it yields CASSQRGYTGELFF. The V and J genes are TRBV3-1 (or the pseudogene TRBV3-2) and TRBJ2-2; 7 positions agree with TRBD2. The CDR3 is 14 residues long. Germline V lookup: CDR1 LGHDT, CDR2 YNNKEL (reference sequence). V trimming: 3 bases; J trimming: 3 bases; junction bases outside the gene matches: 1.

The chain links TRBV6-6 to TRBJ2-2; D is ambiguous. Germline V gene data show CDR1 as MNHNY and CDR2 as SVGAGI (reference sequence). The CDR3 loop spans 13 amino acids. V dropped 1 base and J dropped 7 bases, with 7 bases sitting between them. The DNA of the CDR3 is TGTGCCAGCAGTTACTTTTTCGGCGGGGAGCTGTTTTTT. This codes for CASSYFFGGELFF.

This clone turned up a few times. The V and J genes are TRBV29-1 and TRBJ2-7; 12 bases agree with TRBD1. CDR1 and CDR2 (germline): SQVTM, ANQGSEA. This CDR3 contains 16 residues. J was trimmed by 2 bases and V by 5 bases; bases with no gene match: 10. The DNA of the CDR3 is TGCAGCGTTCTGGGGGGACAGGGGGCGCAGGCCTACGAGCAGTACTTC. Encoded protein: CSVLGGQGAQAYEQYF.

The chain uses TRBV30 and TRBJ1-4, with 9 nucleotides matching TRBD1. The CDR3 extends over 17 amino acids. V dropped 2 bases and J dropped 1; count of bases not matched to a gene: 8. In germline, CDR1 is GTSNPN, CDR2 SVGIG (reference sequence). The CDR3 here is CAWSPRDRAITNEKLFF. The CDR3 DNA is TGTGCCTGGAGTCCCCGGGACAGGGCTATAACTAATGAAAAACTGTTTTTT.

This sequence joins TRBV13 and TRBJ2-7; TRBD2 agrees at 13 bases. After removal of 5 bases from V and 3 bases from J, the junction contained 4 bases not matched to a gene. Germline lookup yields CDR1 PRHDT and CDR2 FYEKMQ (reference sequence). The CDR3 has 15 amino acids. The CDR3 loop reads CASSRGTSGNYEQYF. The DNA for the CDR3 is TGTGCCAGCAGCCGCGGGACTAGCGGGAACTACGAGCAGTACTTC.

V and J are TRBV4-2 and TRBJ2-1; 7 bases map to TRBD2. Germline V gene sequence: CDR1 LGHNA, CDR2 YNFKEQ. J gave up 8 bases and V 1 base, and 8 bases lay outside the gene matches. The CDR3 loop spans 15 amino acids. CDR3 sequence reads: CASSQGAGRRDEQFF. In nucleotides, the CDR3 is TGTGCCAGCAGCCAAGGAGCGGGAAGGCGGGATGAGCAGTTCTTC.

In this sample, this clone turned up once. This chain connects TRBV4-1 to TRBJ1-2; tentatively, D is TRBD1 (6 bases). CDR3 length: 14 residues. The germline V gene has CDR1 MGHRA and CDR2 YSYEKL. V was cut by 2 bases and J by 4 bases, with 11 bases left in between. This CDR3 reads CASSQITGSYGYTF. CDR3 sequence (DNA): TGCGCCAGCAGCCAAATCACAGGGAGCTATGGCTACACCTTC.

The CDR3 spells CASSLIRTGGYNSPLHF. CDR3 in DNA: TGTGCCAGCAGCTTGATTAGGACAGGGGGCTATAATTCACCCCTCCACTTT. The V call is TRBV5-4, the J call TRBJ1-6; 10 nucleotides match TRBD1. This CDR3 contains 17 residues. From germline, CDR1 is SGHNT and CDR2 YYREEE (reference sequence). Unmatched junction bases numbered 4, after V lost 1 base and J lost 3 bases.

The rearrangement joins TRBV6-6 to TRBJ2-7; TRBD1 matches at 8 bases. The CDR3 covers 15 residues. The germline CDR1 and CDR2 sequences are MNHNY and SVGAGI (reference sequence). V lost 5 bases to trimming and J lost 0 bases; unmatched junction nucleotides: 6. The CDR3: CASSVTGASSYEQYF. The CDR3 DNA reads TGTGCCAGCAGTGTGACAGGGGCCAGCTCCTACGAGCAGTACTTC.

This rearrangement joins TRBV4-1 to TRBJ2-7, with 11 bases fitting TRBD2. Per germline, CDR1 MGHRA and CDR2 YSYEKL. There are 16 residues in the CDR3. V was clipped by 1 base and J by 2 bases; unmatched bases: 4. In nucleotides, the CDR3 is TGCGCCAGCAGCCAAGTACTACTAGCGGGGGCCTACGAGCAGTACTTC. Translated: CASSQVLLAGAYEQYF.

The chain has TRBV5-6 and TRBJ2-3; perhaps TRBD2 as D (5 bases). The CDR3 is 14 residues long. The germline gives CDR1 SGHDT, CDR2 YYEEEE. Trimming shortened V by 4 bases and J by 1 base, and 10 bases separated the two germline ends. CDR3 loop: CASSRPGGTDTQYF. DNA of the CDR3: TGTGCCAGCAGCCGCCCCGGGGGCACAGATACGCAGTATTTT.

The rearrangement joins TRBV7-9 to TRBJ1-1, with D perhaps matching TRBD1 (6 bases). CDR1 and CDR2 (germline): SEHNR, FQNEAQ (reference sequence). This CDR3 spans 14 amino acids. The germline V and J ends were trimmed by 3 bases and 3 bases, with 11 bases remaining between them. CDR3: CASSFTGKDTEAFF. CDR3 coding DNA: TGTGCCAGCAGCTTTACAGGGAAAGACACTGAAGCTTTCTTT.

There are a few counts of this clone. This chain connects TRBV14 to TRBJ2-7, with 7 bases fitting TRBD1. With 3 bases clipped from V and 1 base from J, the junction kept 9 bases outside the gene matches. CDR1 and CDR2 (germline): SGHDN, FVKESK. CDR3 length: 16 residues. The CDR3 bases are TGTGCCAGCAGCCAGTACGGGACAGAGACATCCTACGAGCAGTACTTC. It codes for CASSQYGTETSYEQYF.

The CDR3 protein is CATSAPKAGGSRYEQYF. CDR3 DNA sequence: TGTGCCACCAGTGCGCCCAAAGCGGGAGGCTCCCGGTACGAGCAGTACTTC. The chain employs TRBV24-1 and TRBJ2-7, with 9 bases aligning to TRBD2. In germline, CDR1 is KGHDR, CDR2 SFDVKD. Unmatched junction bases numbered 14, after V lost 5 bases and J lost 4 bases. This CDR3 region has 17 residues.

This chain joins TRBV4-3 and TRBJ2-7; D is unclear. V shed 0 bases and J shed 4 bases, with 13 bases lying between them. The CDR3 totals 15 residues. Germline CDR1 LGHNA, CDR2 YSLEER. CDR3 sequence reads: CASSQEGQVGYEQYF. Here the CDR3 DNA reads TGCGCCAGCAGCCAAGAGGGTCAGGTAGGATACGAGCAGTACTTC.

This clone was picked up one time. The chain employs TRBV3-1 (or the pseudogene TRBV3-2) and TRBJ2-5, with D perhaps matching TRBD2 (5 bases). CDR1 is LGHDT, CDR2 YNNKEL, per germline (reference sequence). V shed 1 base and J shed 1 base, with 13 bases lying between them. The CDR3 has 16 residues. CDR3: CASSQGVVGLQETQYF. CDR3 coding DNA: TGTGCCAGCAGCCAAGGGGTGGTCGGACTCCAAGAGACCCAGTACTTC.

The chain links TRBV5-1 to TRBJ2-4; 9 bases are shared with TRBD1. The CDR3 totals 16 residues. The V gene's germline CDR1 is SGHRS and CDR2 YFSETQ. V gave up 4 bases and J gave up 1 base; unmatched junction bases: 6. CDR3 region: CASSPGTGIAKNIQYF. CDR3 DNA: TGCGCCAGCAGCCCGGGGACAGGGATCGCCAAAAACATTCAGTACTTC.

The chain joins TRBV6-5 to TRBJ1-1, with D possibly matching TRBD1 (6 bases). Germline CDR1 reads MNHEY; CDR2 reads SVGAGI. The CDR3 is 13 amino acids. V was cut by 10 bases and J by 8 bases, with 20 bases left in between. The CDR3 is CATSRRGGIEAFF. CDR3 DNA: TGTGCCACTTCCCGCAGGGGCGGAATCGAAGCTTTCTTT.

V is TRBV20-1 and J is TRBJ1-5; 8 nucleotides match TRBD1. The V gene's germline CDR1 is DFQATT and CDR2 SNEGSKA (reference sequence). This CDR3 contains 15 residues. J lost 3 bases, V lost 3 bases, and 7 bases had no gene match. The CDR3: CSASLPGQANQPQHF. In DNA, the CDR3 is TGCAGTGCTAGTCTCCCGGGACAGGCCAATCAGCCCCAGCATTTT.

This clone has just a few counts. The CDR3 DNA reads as TGCGCCAGCAGCTTGGAGAGCGGCTCCTATAATTCACCCCTCCACTTT. Translated, it gives CASSLESGSYNSPLHF. The chain employs TRBV5-1 and TRBJ1-6; no firm D call. Trimming shortened V by 0 bases and J by 0 bases, and 7 bases separated the two germline ends. CDR1 is SGHRS and CDR2 is YFSETQ in the germline V gene. CDR3 length: 16 amino acids.

V usage is TRBV24-1 and J usage is TRBJ1-5; D is perhaps TRBD1 (6 bases). This CDR3 contains 13 residues. Trimming removed 5 bases from V and 3 bases from J, with 7 bases in between. In germline, CDR1 is KGHDR, CDR2 SFDVKD. CDR3 sequence reads: CATSGDNNQPQHF. CDR3 sequence (DNA): TGTGCCACCAGTGGGGACAACAATCAGCCCCAGCATTTT.